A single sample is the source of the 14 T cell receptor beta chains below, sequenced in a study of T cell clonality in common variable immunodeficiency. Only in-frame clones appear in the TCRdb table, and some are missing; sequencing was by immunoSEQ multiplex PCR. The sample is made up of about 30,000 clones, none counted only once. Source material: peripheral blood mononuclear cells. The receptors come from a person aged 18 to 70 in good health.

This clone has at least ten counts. The CDR3: CASSEAPTSGTGELFF. CDR3 bases read: TGTGCCAGCAGTGAAGCGCCCACCTCGGGGACCGGGGAG. V gene TRBV6-1 combines with J gene TRBJ2-2; D perhaps matches TRBD2 (5 bases). Read data end 3 residues before the CDR3 end; the end is taken from the germline J gene. CDR1 is MNHNS and CDR2 is SASEGT in the germline V gene. V was shortened by 0 bases and J by 5 bases, with 13 bases between the two germline ends. This CDR3 region has 16 residues.

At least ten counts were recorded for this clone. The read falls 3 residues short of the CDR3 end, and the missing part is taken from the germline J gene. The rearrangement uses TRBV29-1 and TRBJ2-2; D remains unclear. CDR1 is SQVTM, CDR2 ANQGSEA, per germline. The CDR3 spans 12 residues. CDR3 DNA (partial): TGCAGCGTCGTTTCAACTAATGAAAAG. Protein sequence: CSVVSTNEK. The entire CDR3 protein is CSVVSTNEKLFF.

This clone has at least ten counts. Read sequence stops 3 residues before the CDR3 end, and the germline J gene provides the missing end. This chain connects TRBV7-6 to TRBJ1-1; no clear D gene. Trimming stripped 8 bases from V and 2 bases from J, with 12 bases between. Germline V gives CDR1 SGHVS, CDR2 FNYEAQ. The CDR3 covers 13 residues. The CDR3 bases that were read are TGTGCCAGCTCAACAACCGCCAACACTGAA. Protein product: CASSTTANTE. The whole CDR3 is CASSTTANTEAFF.

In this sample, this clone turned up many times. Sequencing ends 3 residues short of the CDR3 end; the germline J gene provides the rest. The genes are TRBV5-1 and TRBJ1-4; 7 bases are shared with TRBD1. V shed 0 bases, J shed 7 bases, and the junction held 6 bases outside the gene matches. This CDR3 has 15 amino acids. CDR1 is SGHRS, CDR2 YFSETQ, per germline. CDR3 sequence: CASSLGDSKSEKLFF. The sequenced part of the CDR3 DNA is TGCGCCAGCAGCTTGGGGGACAGTAAGTCTGAAAAA.

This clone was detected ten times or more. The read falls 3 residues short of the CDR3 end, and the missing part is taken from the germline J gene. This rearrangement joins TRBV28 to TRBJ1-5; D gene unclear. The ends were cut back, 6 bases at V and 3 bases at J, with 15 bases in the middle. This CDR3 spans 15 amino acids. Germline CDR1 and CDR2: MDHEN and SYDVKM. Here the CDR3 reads CASRPPAGVNQPQHF. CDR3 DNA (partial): TGTGCCAGCAGGCCCCCAGCAGGCGTCAATCAGCCC.

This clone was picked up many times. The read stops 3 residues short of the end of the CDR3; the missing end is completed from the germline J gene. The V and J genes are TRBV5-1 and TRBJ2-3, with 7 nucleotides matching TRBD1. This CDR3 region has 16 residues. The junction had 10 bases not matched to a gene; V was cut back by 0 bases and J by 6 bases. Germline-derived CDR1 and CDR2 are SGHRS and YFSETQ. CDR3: CASSLEGATFGDTQYF. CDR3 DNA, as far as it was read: TGCGCCAGCAGCTTGGAGGGGGCCACCTTCGGGGATACG.

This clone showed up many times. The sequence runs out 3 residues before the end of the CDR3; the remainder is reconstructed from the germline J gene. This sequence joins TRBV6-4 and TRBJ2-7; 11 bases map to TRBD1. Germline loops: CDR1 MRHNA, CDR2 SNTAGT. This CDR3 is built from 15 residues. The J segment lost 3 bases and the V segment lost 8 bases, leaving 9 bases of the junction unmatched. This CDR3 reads CASSIEGTGGYEQYF. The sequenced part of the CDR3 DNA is TGTGCCAGCTCAATCGAGGGGACAGGGGGCTACGAG.

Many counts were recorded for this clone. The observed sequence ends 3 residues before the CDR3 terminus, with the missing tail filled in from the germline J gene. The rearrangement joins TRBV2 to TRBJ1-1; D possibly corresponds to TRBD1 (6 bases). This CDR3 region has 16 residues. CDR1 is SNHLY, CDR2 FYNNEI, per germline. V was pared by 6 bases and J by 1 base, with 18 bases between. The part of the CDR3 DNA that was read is TGTGCCAGCAGACCCCAGGGGTTTGGGACGAACACTGAA. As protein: CASRPQGFGTNTE. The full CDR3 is CASRPQGFGTNTEAFF.

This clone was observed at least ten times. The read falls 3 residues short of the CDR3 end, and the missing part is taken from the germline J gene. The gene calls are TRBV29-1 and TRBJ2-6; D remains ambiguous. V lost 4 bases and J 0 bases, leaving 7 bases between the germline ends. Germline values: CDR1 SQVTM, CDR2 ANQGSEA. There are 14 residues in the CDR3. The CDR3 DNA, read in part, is TGCAGCGTTGCGGTTAGCTCTGGGGCCAACGTC. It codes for CSVAVSSGANV. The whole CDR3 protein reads CSVAVSSGANVLTF.

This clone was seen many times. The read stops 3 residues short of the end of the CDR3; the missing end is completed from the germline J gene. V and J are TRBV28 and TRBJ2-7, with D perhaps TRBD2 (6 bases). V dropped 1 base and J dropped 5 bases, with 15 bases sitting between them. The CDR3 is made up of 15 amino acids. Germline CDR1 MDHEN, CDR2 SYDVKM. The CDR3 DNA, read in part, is TGTGCCAGCAGTTTATCCTCCGCTACGGGGGACGAG. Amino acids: CASSLSSATGDE. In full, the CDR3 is CASSLSSATGDEQYF. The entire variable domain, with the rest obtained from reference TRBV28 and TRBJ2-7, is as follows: DVKVTQSSRYLVKRTGEKVFLECVQDMDHENMFWYRQDPGLGLRLIYFSYDVKMKEKGDIPEGYSVSREKKERFSLILESASTNQTSMYLCASSLSSATGDEQYFGPGTRLTVT.

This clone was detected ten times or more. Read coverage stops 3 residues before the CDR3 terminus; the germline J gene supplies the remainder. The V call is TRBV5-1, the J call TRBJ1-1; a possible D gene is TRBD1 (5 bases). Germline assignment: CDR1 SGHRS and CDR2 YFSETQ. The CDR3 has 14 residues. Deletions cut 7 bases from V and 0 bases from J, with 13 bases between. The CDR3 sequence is CASGAEPMNTEAFF. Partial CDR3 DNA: TGCGCCAGCGGGGCAGAACCCATGAACACTGAA. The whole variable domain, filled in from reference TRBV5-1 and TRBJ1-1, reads KAGVTQTPRYLIKTRGQQVTLSCSPISGHRSVSWYQQTPGQGLQFLFEYFSETQRNKGNFPGRFSGRQFSNSRSEMNVSTLELGDSALYLCASGAEPMNTEAFFGQGTRLTVV.

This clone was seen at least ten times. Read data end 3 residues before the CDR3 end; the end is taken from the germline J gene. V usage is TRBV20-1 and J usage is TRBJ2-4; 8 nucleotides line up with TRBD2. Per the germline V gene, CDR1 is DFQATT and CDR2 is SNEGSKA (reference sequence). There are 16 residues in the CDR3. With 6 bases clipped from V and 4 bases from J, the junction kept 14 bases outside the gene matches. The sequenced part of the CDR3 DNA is TGCAGTGCCGGGGGGGAGGCTAGGGGAGTTAAAAACATT. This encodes CSAGGEARGVKNI. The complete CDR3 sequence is CSAGGEARGVKNIQYF.

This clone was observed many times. Partial CDR3 DNA: TGTGCCAGCAGCGCAAAGCCAGGGGCGAGTACTGAA. This gives the protein CASSAKPGASTE. The complete CDR3 sequence is CASSAKPGASTEAFF. This chain links TRBV7-2 with TRBJ1-1; perhaps TRBD1 as D (6 bases). The read ends 3 residues shy of where the CDR3 ends; the end is completed using the germline J gene. Trimming took off 5 bases at V and 5 bases at J, with 18 bases between the two ends. The CDR3 totals 15 residues. The germline CDR1 and CDR2 sequences are SGHTA and FQGNSA. Complete variable domain (other parts from reference TRBV7-2 and TRBJ1-1): GAGVSQSPSNKVTEKGKDVELRCDPISGHTALYWYRQSLGQGLEFLIYFQGNSAPDKSGLPSDRFSAERTGGSVSTLTIQRTQQEDSAVYLCASSAKPGASTEAFFGQGTRLTVV.

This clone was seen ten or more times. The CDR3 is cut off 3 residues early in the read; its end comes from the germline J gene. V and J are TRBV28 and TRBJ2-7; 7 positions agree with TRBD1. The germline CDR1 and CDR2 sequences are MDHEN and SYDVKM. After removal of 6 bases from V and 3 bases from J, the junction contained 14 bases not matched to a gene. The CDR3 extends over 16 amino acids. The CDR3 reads CASSPLPGQTIYEQYF. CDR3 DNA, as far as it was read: TGTGCCAGCAGCCCTCTCCCGGGACAGACTATCTACGAG.